This TCR beta chain is drawn from a study of blood T cell repertoires in COVID-19 (dated by TCRdb to about 2020). About the full investigation: Collaborator samples came from the United States, Italy and Spain and covered acute and convalescent phases of COVID-19. Where available, HLA class I and class II types were obtained from metadata supplied by the sample provider rather than from assay-based typing. The prospective study material was composed of cDNA or gDNA derived from T cells, B-cell-depleted T cells, or PBMCs. The repertoires were released in a freely available public database intended as a resource for research on the immune response to SARS-CoV-2. The dataset comprised deeply sampled blood TCRbeta repertoires from subjects exposed to, actively infected with, or recovered from COVID-19. Samples were obtained from the ongoing ImmuneRACE study (first 160 participants) and from over 1,000 subjects provided by 6 global collaborators. Sample metadata almost always included a de-identified subject ID, COVID-19 status, age in years and sex. Overall study outcomes, separate from this receptor: The amount of clinical and demographic metadata varied by source and participant and was provided uncurated.

Whole blood was collected in K2EDTA tubes by collaborating institutions according to the institutions' own protocols. Collaborator samples were shipped for TCRbeta analysis as frozen whole blood, isolated PBMCs, or DNA extracted from either sample type. TCRbeta CDR3 regions were amplified from genomic DNA using the immunoSEQ Assay, a bias-controlled multiplex PCR. As for the authors' bioinformatics: Nucleated cell counts per sample were estimated from amplification of reference gene primers within the assay. To quantify the absolute abundance of each unique TCRbeta CDR3 rearrangement, sequence reads were collapsed and filtered. For each sample, productive Simpson clonality was calculated as the square root of Simpson's diversity index across productive rearrangements. TCRdb took this table from immuneACCESS and kept in-frame rearrangements with V and J called. Such tables lack part of the clones; where checked against another copy, unresolved V genes explain under half of the gap, and the rest is unexplained. The V and J calls and clone size are taken from that table; D and trimming were inferred from the DNA. The sample data list fewer than 200,000 clones, and roughly 85% of these were observed just once. The ten top clones hold 20% to 25% of the sample.

The germline V gene encodes CDR1 MNHEY and CDR2 SVGEGT. From the cysteine up to the phenylalanine, the CDR3 has a length of 17 residues. Only the CDR3 region is kept as DNA, spanning 51 bases read in frame from base 1. At the junction V is shortened by 4 bases and J by 2 bases; bases outside the gene matches: 8. As to this clone: Its antigen is still unknown. Base qualities are not at hand, and no much larger clone is one base apart.

The rearrangement combines TRBV6-2 or TRBV6-3 with TRBJ2-2; TRBD2 lines up with 9 middle nucleotides. Material for sequencing was peripheral blood. This clonotype was obtained from a man aged 55 to 70 with active or convalescent COVID-19. The CDR3 protein sequence reads: CASSSRPSGANTGELFF. The DNA sequence reads TGTGCCAGCAGTTCCCGTCCTAGCGGGGCCAACACCGGGGAGCTGTTTTTT.